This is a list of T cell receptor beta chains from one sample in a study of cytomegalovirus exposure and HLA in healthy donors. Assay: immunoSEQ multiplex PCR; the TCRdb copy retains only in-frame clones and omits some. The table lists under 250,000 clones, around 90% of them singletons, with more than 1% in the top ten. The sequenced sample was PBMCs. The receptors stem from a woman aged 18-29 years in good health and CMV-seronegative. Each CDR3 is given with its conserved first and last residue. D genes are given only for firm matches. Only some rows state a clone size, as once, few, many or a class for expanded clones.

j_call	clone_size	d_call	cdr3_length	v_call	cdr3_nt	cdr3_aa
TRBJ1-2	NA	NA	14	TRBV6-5	TGTGCCAGCAGTTACTCGACAGAACCGTATGGCTACACCTTC	CASSYSTEPYGYTF
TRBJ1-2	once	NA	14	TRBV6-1	TGTGCCAGCAGTGAAGCGGCGGGGAGGAATGGCTACACCTTC	CASSEAAGRNGYTF
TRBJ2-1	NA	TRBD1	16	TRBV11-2	TGTGCCAGCAGCTTAGTTAGGGGACAGGGGATCCATGAGCAGTTCTTC	CASSLVRGQGIHEQFF
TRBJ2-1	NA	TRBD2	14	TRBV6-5	TGTGCCAGCAATTGGGCGGGAGGGAACAATGAGCAGTTCTTC	CASNWAGGNNEQFF
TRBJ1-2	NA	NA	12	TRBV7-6	TGTGCCAGCAGCTTACTTACAGAGAGCTACACCTTC	CASSLLTESYTF
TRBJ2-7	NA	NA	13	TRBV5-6	TGTGCCAGCAGCTTAGAGGGCTACTACGAGCAGTACTTC	CASSLEGYYEQYF
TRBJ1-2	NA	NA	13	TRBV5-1	TGCGCCAGCAGCTTGTTGCAGGGGTATGGCTACACCTTC	CASSLLQGYGYTF
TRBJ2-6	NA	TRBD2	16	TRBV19	TGTGCCAGTAGTACGACTAGCGGGGCTGGGGCCAACGTCCTGACTTTC	CASSTTSGAGANVLTF
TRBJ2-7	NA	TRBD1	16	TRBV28	TGTGCCAGCAGTTTAGTCAGGACAGGGTGGACCTACGAGCAGTACTTC	CASSLVRTGWTYEQYF
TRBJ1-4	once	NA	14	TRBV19	TGTGCCAGTAGTCCCTTGGTTGGGGCGGAAAAACTGTTTTTT	CASSPLVGAEKLFF
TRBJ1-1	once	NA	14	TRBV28	TGTGCCAGCAGCGTACAGGGAATCATGGCTGAAGCTTTCTTT	CASSVQGIMAEAFF
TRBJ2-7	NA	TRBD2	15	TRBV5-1	TGCGCCAGCAGCTCTACTAGCGGGAGCCAAAACGAGCAGTACTTC	CASSSTSGSQNEQYF
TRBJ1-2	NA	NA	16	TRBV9	TGTGCCAGCAGCGTAAGACCGACAGTTTCTACAGATGGCTACACCTTC	CASSVRPTVSTDGYTF
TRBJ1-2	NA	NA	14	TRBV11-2	TGTGCCAGCAGCTTCGAGGCCGGCGGGGGTGGCTACACCTTC	CASSFEAGGGGYTF
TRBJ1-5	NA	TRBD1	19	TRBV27	TGTGCCAGCAGTTTAACAATGGGACAGGGTAATATCCTGAATCAGCCCCAGCATTTT	CASSLTMGQGNILNQPQHF
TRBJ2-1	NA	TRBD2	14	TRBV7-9	TGTGCCAGCAGCTTTAGCGGGAGATCTGGTGAGCAGTTCTTC	CASSFSGRSGEQFF
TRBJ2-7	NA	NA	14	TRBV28	TGTGCCAGCAGCCAGGCGGGGTCTTCCTACGAGCAGTACTTC	CASSQAGSSYEQYF
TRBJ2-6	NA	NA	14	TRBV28	TGTGCCAGCAAGGTTAGGGGTGGGGCCAACGTCCTGACTTTC	CASKVRGGANVLTF
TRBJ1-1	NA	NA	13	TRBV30	TGTGCCTGGAGCCAAGAGCAGGACACTGAAGCTTTCTTT	CAWSQEQDTEAFF
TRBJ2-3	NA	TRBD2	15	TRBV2	TGTGCCAGCAGTGTTCTAGCGGGAGGGACAGATACGCAGTATTTT	CASSVLAGGTDTQYF
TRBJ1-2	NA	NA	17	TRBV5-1	TGCGCCAGCAGCTTCATTTTGCGGCCTCCCAGGGACTATGGCTACACCTTC	CASSFILRPPRDYGYTF
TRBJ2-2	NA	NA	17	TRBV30	TGTGCCTGGAGTGTACGGTTGTTCGGGAGGAACACCGGGGAGCTGTTTTTT	CAWSVRLFGRNTGELFF
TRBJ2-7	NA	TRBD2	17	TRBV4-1	TGCGCCAGCAGCCAAGCAAGTGAGTCTAGCGGGTTCTACGAGCAGTACTTC	CASSQASESSGFYEQYF
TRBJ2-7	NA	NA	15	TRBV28	TGTGCCAGCAGTTTTTCCACAGACATATCCTACGAGCAGTACTTC	CASSFSTDISYEQYF
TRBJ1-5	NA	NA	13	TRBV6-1	TGTGCCAGCAGTGCTCGGGAGGATCAGCCCCAGCATTTT	CASSAREDQPQHF
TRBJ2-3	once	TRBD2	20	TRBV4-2	TGTGCCAGCAGCCCAAAAATAGCCGGGACTAGCGGGAGGCCCACAGATACGCAGTATTTT	CASSPKIAGTSGRPTDTQYF
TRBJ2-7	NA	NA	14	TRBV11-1	TGTGCCAGCAGCTTAGATGCAGGGACCTACGAGCAGTACTTC	CASSLDAGTYEQYF
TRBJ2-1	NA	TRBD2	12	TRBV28	TGTGCCAGCAGTTTCGGGGGGGGTGAGCAGTTCTTC	CASSFGGGEQFF
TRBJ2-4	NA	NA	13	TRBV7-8	TGTGCCAGCAGGACAGTAGCCAAAAACATTCAGTACTTC	CASRTVAKNIQYF
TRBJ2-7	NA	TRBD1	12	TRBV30	TGTGCCTGGAGTGTTGGGGACAGTACGATTTACTTC	CAWSVGDSTIYF
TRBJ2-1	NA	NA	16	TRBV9	TGTGCCAGCAGCGTCTCCGTGAGGGGGTCCTACAATGAGCAGTTCTTC	CASSVSVRGSYNEQFF
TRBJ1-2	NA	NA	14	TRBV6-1	TGTGCCAGCAGTGATCAGGCGGCGGGGGATGGCTACACCTTC	CASSDQAAGDGYTF
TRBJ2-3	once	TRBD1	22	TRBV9	TGTGCCAGCAGCGAGAGGGGAGCTTGGACAGGGGGGGTCCTGTTAAGTGAAGATACGCAGTATTTT	CASSERGAWTGGVLLSEDTQYF
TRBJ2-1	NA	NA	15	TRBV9	TGTGCCAGCAGCTCACAGGGAATAGGGTACAATGAGCAGTTCTTC	CASSSQGIGYNEQFF
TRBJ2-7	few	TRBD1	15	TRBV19	TGTGCCAGTACCCTCGGACAGGGGGCTCCCTACGAGCAGTACTTC	CASTLGQGAPYEQYF
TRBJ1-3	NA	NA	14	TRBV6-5	TGTGCCAGCATGATAGGGACACGCGGAAACACCATATATTTT	CASMIGTRGNTIYF
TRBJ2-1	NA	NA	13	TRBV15	TGTGCCACCAGCCTCGGGACTTCCAATGAGCAGTTCTTC	CATSLGTSNEQFF
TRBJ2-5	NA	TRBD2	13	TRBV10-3	TGTGCCATCGAAGCGGGAGCGGGAGAGACCCAGTACTTC	CAIEAGAGETQYF
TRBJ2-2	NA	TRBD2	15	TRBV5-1	TGCGCCAGCAGCTTTGAACTAGCGTACACCGGGGAGCTGTTTTTT	CASSFELAYTGELFF
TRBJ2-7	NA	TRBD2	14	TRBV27	TGTGCCAGCAGTTCGGGACTAAGATTGTACGAGCAGTACTTC	CASSSGLRLYEQYF
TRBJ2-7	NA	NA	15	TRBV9	TGTGCCAGCAGCGTAGAGGCGATAGCGGACTACGAGCAGTACTTC	CASSVEAIADYEQYF
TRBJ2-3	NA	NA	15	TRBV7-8	TGTGCCAGCAGCATGACTCAGCAATACACAGATACGCAGTATTTT	CASSMTQQYTDTQYF
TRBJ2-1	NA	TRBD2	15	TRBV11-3	TGTGCCAGCAGCTTAGGGGAGGGCTCCTACAATGAGCAGTTCTTC	CASSLGEGSYNEQFF
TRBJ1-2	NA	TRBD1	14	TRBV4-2	TGTGCCAGCAGCCTGGGACAGGGCGATAATGGCTACACCTTC	CASSLGQGDNGYTF
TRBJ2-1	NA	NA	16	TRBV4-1	TGCGCCAGCAGCCAATCCCCTTTGACTAGTACGAATGAGCAGTTCTTC	CASSQSPLTSTNEQFF
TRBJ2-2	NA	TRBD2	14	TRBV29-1	TGCAGCGTATCCAAGACTAGCTTCACCGGGGAGCTGTTTTTT	CSVSKTSFTGELFF
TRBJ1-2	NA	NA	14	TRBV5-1	TGCGCCAGCAGCCCCCCCACATCGAACTATGGCTACACCTTC	CASSPPTSNYGYTF
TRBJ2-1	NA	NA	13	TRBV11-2	TGTGCCAGCAGCTTAGACGGCTACAATGAGCAGTTCTTC	CASSLDGYNEQFF
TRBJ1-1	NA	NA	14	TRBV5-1	TGCGCCAGCAGCTTGGTCGGGTCGAACACTGAAGCTTTCTTT	CASSLVGSNTEAFF
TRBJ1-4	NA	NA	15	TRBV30	TGTGCCTGGAGTGTATCTGCAGGGGTGTTGGAAAAACTGTTTTTT	CAWSVSAGVLEKLFF
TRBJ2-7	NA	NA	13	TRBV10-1	TGCGCCAGCAGTGAAGAGCCTAGCTCCGAGCAGTACTTC	CASSEEPSSEQYF
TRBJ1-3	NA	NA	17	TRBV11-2	TGTGCCAGCAGCTTACTCCCTGCGCGGGGAACTGGAAACACCATATATTTT	CASSLLPARGTGNTIYF
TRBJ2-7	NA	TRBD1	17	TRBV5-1	TGCGCCAGCAGCTTGGAGGGTTCGGACAGGGGAAGCTACGAGCAGTACTTC	CASSLEGSDRGSYEQYF
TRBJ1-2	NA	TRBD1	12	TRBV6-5	TGTGCCAGCAGTCGACAGGGGACGGGCTACACCTTC	CASSRQGTGYTF
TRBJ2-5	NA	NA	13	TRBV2	TGTGCCAGCACTCCACTAACGCGGGAGACCCAGTACTTC	CASTPLTRETQYF
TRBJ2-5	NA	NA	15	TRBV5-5	TGTGCCAGCAGCGCCACAGGGTTAAACCAAGAGACCCAGTACTTC	CASSATGLNQETQYF
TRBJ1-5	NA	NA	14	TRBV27	TGTGCCAGCAGTTCACAGGTTAGCAATCAGCCCCAGCATTTT	CASSSQVSNQPQHF
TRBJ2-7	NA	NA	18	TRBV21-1	TGTGCCAGCAGCAAGCCTCAAACTAGCTTAAAGGGTGGCTACGAGCAGTACTTC	CASSKPQTSLKGGYEQYF